This T cell receptor beta chain was sequenced during a study of T cell repertoires in cytomegalovirus infection. This CDR3 is 18 amino acids long. With 0 bases clipped from V and 0 bases from J, the junction kept 7 bases outside the gene matches. The V gene's germline CDR1 is DFQATT and CDR2 SNEGSKA (reference sequence). TCRdb fed the reads into MiXCR, producing one record per CDR3 protein. The sample lists 510,000 or so distinct CDR3 sequences; approximately 26% were seen once. The sample taken for sequencing was PBMCs. This receptor was taken from a human donor in good health (CMV status not recorded). Some clones in this sample may be carry-over from other donors' samples. This chain uses TRBV20-1 with TRBJ2-7, with TRBD2 identical over 14 bases. CDR3 bases: TGCAGTGCTAGAGATAGCAGGACTAGCGGGAGGCCCTCCTACGAGCAGTACTTC. Translated: CSARDSRTSGRPSYEQYF.